Below, 9 T cell receptor beta chains from the same sample are listed, as sequenced in a study of blood T cell repertoires in COVID-19. Libraries were prepared by immunoSEQ multiplex PCR; TCRdb keeps only in-frame clonotypes and omits some of them. In the table there are 210,000 or so clones, about 90% of which are singletons. Sequencing was performed on peripheral blood. The receptors here all came from a woman between 55 and 75 years old with acute or convalescent COVID-19.

The table lists this clone with a few counts. V is TRBV28 and J is TRBJ1-6; 10 bases align to TRBD1. The germline V gene has CDR1 MDHEN and CDR2 SYDVKM. The CDR3 has 16 residues. V gave up 3 bases and J gave up 8 bases; unmatched junction bases: 7. In DNA form, the CDR3 reads TGTGCCAGCAGTTTGATCGACAGGGGGCGGTATTCACCCCTCCACTTT. Translation gives CASSLIDRGRYSPLHF.

The table lists this clone with a few counts. This chain uses TRBV7-8 with TRBJ1-2, with 8 nucleotides matching TRBD1. Germline V CDR1 and CDR2: SGHVS, FQNEAQ. V gave up 4 bases and J gave up 5 bases; unmatched junction bases: 21. The CDR3 totals 19 residues. CDR3 coding DNA: TGTGCCAGCAGCTCAGGACAGGGTTTCTCGGCCCAGCCAACGTATGGCTACACCTTC. It codes for CASSSGQGFSAQPTYGYTF. Variable domain in full (rest from reference TRBV7-8 and TRBJ1-2): GAGVSQSPRYKVAKRGQDVALRCDPISGHVSLFWYQQALGQGPEFLTYFQNEAQLDKSGLPSDRFFAERPEGSVSTLKIQRTQQEDSAVYLCASSSGQGFSAQPTYGYTFGSGTRLTVV.

The rearrangement joins TRBV6-5 to TRBJ2-3, with 9 bases fitting TRBD1. The germline V gene has CDR1 MNHEY and CDR2 SVGAGI. The junction had 9 bases not matched to a gene; V was cut back by 4 bases and J by 7 bases. The CDR3 has 15 amino acids. The CDR3 region is CASSSPGQGLHTQYF. CDR3 in DNA: TGTGCCAGCAGTTCCCCGGGACAGGGTTTGCATACGCAGTATTTT.

The chain joins TRBV6-6 to TRBJ1-2, with D possibly being TRBD1 (6 bases). V lost 0 bases and J 4 bases, leaving 9 bases between the germline ends. Looked up from germline, CDR1 is MNHNY and CDR2 is SVGAGI (reference sequence). The CDR3 runs 14 residues. The CDR3, as DNA: TGTGCCAGCAGTTACTCGACAGGACCCTATGGCTACACCTTC. This codes for CASSYSTGPYGYTF.

The chain links TRBV24-1 to TRBJ2-1; D perhaps matches TRBD1 (5 bases). Germline loops: CDR1 KGHDR, CDR2 SFDVKD. The V end was cut by 7 bases, the J end by 6 bases, with 9 bases between. The CDR3 is made up of 12 amino acids. The CDR3 reads CATSSRANEQFF. CDR3 nucleotide sequence: TGTGCCACCAGCAGCAGGGCCAATGAGCAGTTCTTC.

This chain links TRBV5-1 with TRBJ2-5; D may be TRBD2 (6 bases). Germline V gene sequence: CDR1 SGHRS, CDR2 YFSETQ. With 7 bases removed from V and 5 bases from J, the gap between germline ends came to 9 bases. CDR3 length: 11 residues. CDR3 region: CASDAGETQYF. For the CDR3, the DNA is TGCGCCAGCGACGCGGGGGAGACCCAGTACTTC.

As concerns this clone: At one end the junction does not follow the germline gene, possibly because of a read error. The chain has TRBV10-3 and TRBJ1-1, with D perhaps TRBD1 (5 bases). There are 14 residues in the CDR3. Germline lookup yields CDR1 ENHRY and CDR2 SYGVKD. CDR3 in amino acids: CAIRESGGGTEAFF. The CDR3 bases are TGTGCCATCAGGGAGTCGGGGGGAGGAACTGAAGCTTTCTTT.

The V and J genes are TRBV7-8 and TRBJ1-2, with 7 bases matching TRBD1. Germline CDR1 is SGHVS and CDR2 is FQNEAQ. J gave up 6 bases and V 5 bases, and 9 bases lay outside the gene matches. This CDR3 is 14 amino acids long. This CDR3 is CASSPRTGIHGYTF. The CDR3 DNA reads TGTGCCAGCAGCCCTAGGACAGGAATACATGGCTACACCTTC.

The rearrangement uses TRBV7-3 and TRBJ1-6; D is unresolved. The V gene's germline CDR1 is SGHTA and CDR2 FQGTGA. The V gene lost 4 bases and the J gene lost 9 bases, with 13 bases spanning the gap. The CDR3 sequence is 14 residues long. The CDR3 loop reads CASSSVSGVSPLHF. In nucleotides, the CDR3 is TGTGCCAGCAGCTCCGTATCGGGTGTTTCACCCCTCCACTTT.